These T cell receptor beta chains were read from a single sample in a study of post-analysis software for immune sequencing data. TCRdb recomputed calls from the PCR reads with MiXCR, one row per CDR3 protein. The repertoire holds fewer than 850,000 distinct CDR3 sequences, with 30% as singletons. Sequenced: blood. The receptors here all came from a girl between 10 and 17 years old with multiple sclerosis. Each CDR3 is given with its conserved first and last residue. D genes are given only for firm matches. Some rows have no size entry. The others give once, few or many, or a class for an expanded clone.

cdr3_aa cdr3_nt d_call j_call v_call clone_size
CASSAFWDRGYQPQHF TGTGCCAGCAGTGCATTCTGGGACAGGGGCTATCAGCCCCAGCATTTT TRBD1 TRBJ1-5 TRBV6-1 .
CAGSPDRLAGVWYEQYF TGTGCCGGCAGTCCCGACCGACTAGCGGGAGTTTGGTACGAGCAGTACTTC TRBD2 TRBJ2-7 TRBV12-3/TRBV12-4 .
CASTVLTGERFF TGCGCCAGCACCGTCTTAACCGGGGAGCGGTTTTTT . TRBJ2-2 TRBV5-1 .
CSVQRAAYEQYF TGCAGTGTCCAGCGGGCGGCCTACGAGCAGTACTTC . TRBJ2-7 TRBV20-1 .
CAGNLGLGETQYF TGTGCCGGCAACCTGGGGTTGGGGGAGACCCAGTACTTC . TRBJ2-5 TRBV12-3/TRBV12-4 .
CASSGYGYTF TGTGCCAGCAGTGGTTATGGCTACACCTTC . TRBJ1-2 TRBV9 few
CASSPNTGPNYGYTF TGTGCCAGCAGTCCAAATACCGGGCCGAACTATGGCTACACCTTC . TRBJ1-2 TRBV28 .
CASSQDAAREDYGYTF TGCGCCAGCAGCCAAGATGCCGCCAGGGAGGACTATGGCTACACCTTC . TRBJ1-2 TRBV4-1 few
CATTSSRGPEDSPLHF TGTGCCACCACTTCTTCCCGAGGGCCAGAGGATTCACCCCTCCACTTT . TRBJ1-6 TRBV10-3 few
CASSFLNQETQYF TGTGCCAGCAGTTTTTTAAACCAAGAGACCCAGTACTTC . TRBJ2-5 TRBV27 .
CACRGSYNEQFF TGTGCCTGCCGGGGCTCCTACAATGAGCAGTTCTTC . TRBJ2-1 TRBV7-2 many
CATSRDRAAGDIQYF TGTGCCACCAGCAGAGATCGGGCGGCGGGGGACATTCAGTACTTC TRBD2 TRBJ2-4 TRBV15 .